Listed below are T cell receptor beta chains from one sample, sequenced in a study of cytomegalovirus exposure and HLA in healthy donors. TCRdb's copy holds only in-frame clones and misses some; the assay was immunoSEQ multiplex PCR. Of under 200,000 clones listed, 84% were seen once; the top ten hold about 0.37%. Sample: PBMCs. The receptors here all came from a boy aged 2 to 10 in good health and CMV-seronegative. The CDR3 runs from the conserved cysteine through the conserved F or W. A D gene is named only where the DNA matches it firmly. Size tells how often a clone was seen (once, few, many) or the class of an expanded clone, and some rows leave it out.

J gene,D gene,clone size,V gene,CDR3 length,CDR3 protein,CDR3 DNA
TRBJ2-7,TRBD1,NA,TRBV29-1,14,CSVEESGTGGEQYF,TGCAGCGTTGAGGAATCCGGGACAGGGGGCGAGCAGTACTTC
TRBJ1-2,TRBD1,NA,TRBV30,17,CAWSREGAARPNYGYTF,TGTGCCTGGAGTCGAGAGGGGGCCGCCCGACCTAACTATGGCTACACCTTC
TRBJ1-5,NA,NA,TRBV28,17,CASRVGQFYRSNQPQHF,TGTGCCAGCAGGGTGGGACAATTCTACCGTAGCAATCAGCCCCAGCATTTT
TRBJ2-7,NA,NA,TRBV6-1,12,CASSGRLFRQYF,TGTGCCAGCAGTGGTAGACTCTTCAGGCAGTACTTC
TRBJ2-2,TRBD2,once,TRBV18,19,CASSFYILASGGTTGELFF,TGTGCCAGCTCATTTTACATACTTGCTAGCGGTGGAACCACCGGGGAGCTGTTTTTT
TRBJ2-1,NA,NA,TRBV5-1,13,CASMGDTYNEQFF,TGCGCCAGCATGGGGGACACGTACAATGAGCAGTTCTTC
TRBJ2-7,TRBD1,NA,TRBV30,13,CAWNPDRGYEQYF,TGTGCCTGGAACCCGGACAGGGGCTACGAGCAGTACTTC
TRBJ2-3,NA,NA,TRBV6-1,17,CASSEALGFGGTDTQYF,TGTGCCAGCAGTGAAGCGCTTGGGTTCGGGGGTACAGATACGCAGTATTTT
TRBJ1-4,NA,NA,TRBV5-1,15,CASSLKGVFNEKLFF,TGCGCCAGCAGCTTGAAGGGGGTATTCAATGAAAAACTGTTTTTT
TRBJ2-5,TRBD2,NA,TRBV9,14,CASSVLAGEETQYF,TGTGCCAGCAGCGTACTAGCGGGAGAAGAGACCCAGTACTTC
TRBJ2-1,TRBD2,NA,TRBV9,15,CASSPTSGTGNEQFF,TGTGCCAGCAGCCCGACTAGCGGGACGGGTAATGAGCAGTTCTTC
TRBJ1-2,TRBD1,NA,TRBV6-1,13,CASSPGGNSGYTF,TGTGCCAGCAGTCCAGGGGGCAATAGTGGCTACACCTTC
TRBJ2-7,TRBD1,NA,TRBV6-5,14,CASSGRDSPYEQYF,TGTGCCAGCAGTGGACGGGACAGCCCCTACGAGCAGTACTTC
TRBJ2-1,NA,once,TRBV2,11,CASSVVNEQFF,TGTGCCAGCAGTGTAGTCAATGAGCAGTTCTTC
TRBJ2-7,NA,NA,TRBV27,13,CASSLTGRYEQYF,TGTGCCAGCAGCCTCACGGGGAGGTACGAGCAGTACTTC
TRBJ1-1,NA,NA,TRBV19,13,CASSAGSGIEAFF,TGTGCCAGTAGTGCAGGGTCAGGGATTGAAGCTTTCTTT
TRBJ2-7,TRBD1,NA,TRBV4-1,17,CASSQEVPITGDYEQYF,TGCGCCAGCAGCCAAGAGGTCCCCATTACAGGGGACTACGAGCAGTACTTC
TRBJ1-1,NA,NA,TRBV28,15,CASSKRQELNTEAFF,TGTGCCAGCAGCAAGAGACAGGAACTGAACACTGAAGCTTTCTTT
TRBJ2-7,NA,NA,TRBV6-5,14,CASSYSAVPYEQYF,TGTGCCAGCAGTTACTCGGCAGTCCCCTACGAGCAGTACTTC
TRBJ1-1,NA,NA,TRBV19,15,CASSGDAVKNTEAFF,TGTGCCAGTAGTGGAGACGCAGTAAAAAACACTGAAGCTTTCTTT
TRBJ1-5,TRBD1,NA,TRBV28,12,CASGTGNQPQHF,TGTGCCAGCGGGACAGGGAATCAGCCCCAGCATTTT
TRBJ2-3,TRBD2,NA,TRBV19,18,CASSTVIVTSGSTDTQYF,TGTGCCAGTAGTACGGTTATAGTTACTAGCGGGAGCACAGATACGCAGTATTTT
TRBJ2-2,TRBD2,NA,TRBV29-1,14,CSVSRLAGEGELFF,TGCAGCGTTTCCCGACTAGCGGGAGAGGGGGAGCTGTTTTTT
TRBJ2-2,TRBD2,once,TRBV18,19,CASSPNLASWEGRTGELFF,TGTGCCAGCTCACCTAACCTCGCTAGCTGGGAGGGCCGCACCGGGGAGCTGTTTTTT
TRBJ1-2,NA,NA,TRBV28,12,CASRPGGRGYTF,TGTGCCAGCAGGCCCGGGGGGCGGGGCTACACCTTC
TRBJ2-1,NA,few,TRBV7-3,15,CASSSLVGAWNEQFF,TGTGCCAGCAGCTCCCTGGTGGGAGCATGGAATGAGCAGTTCTTC
TRBJ2-3,TRBD2,few,TRBV5-1,16,CASSLEGLAGVDTQYF,TGCGCCAGCAGCTTGGAGGGACTAGCGGGAGTGGATACGCAGTATTTT
TRBJ2-7,TRBD2,once,TRBV25-1,14,CASSLAGDTYEQYF,TGTGCCAGCAGTTTAGCGGGAGACACCTACGAGCAGTACTTC
TRBJ2-5,NA,NA,TRBV4-2,14,CASSQDPREETQYF,TGTGCCAGCAGCCAAGATCCCAGGGAAGAGACCCAGTACTTC
TRBJ1-2,NA,once,TRBV11-2,13,CASSVSSSDGYTF,TGTGCCTCCAGCGTCAGTTCGTCAGATGGCTACACCTTC
TRBJ2-2,TRBD2,NA,TRBV27,17,CASNYTSLAGVTGELFF,TGTGCCAGCAACTATACTAGCCTAGCGGGAGTCACCGGGGAGCTGTTTTTT
TRBJ1-6,TRBD1,NA,TRBV6-5,15,CASSSDRGIDSPLHF,TGTGCCAGCAGTTCGGACAGGGGTATTGATTCACCCCTCCACTTT
TRBJ1-2,NA,once,TRBV7-2,15,CASSLDSGQNYGYTF,TGTGCCAGCAGCTTAGATTCGGGACAAAACTATGGCTACACCTTC
TRBJ2-5,NA,NA,TRBV6-1,12,CASSEGEETQYF,TGTGCCAGCAGTGAAGGAGAAGAGACCCAGTACTTC
TRBJ2-1,NA,NA,TRBV6-1,13,CASSEQTTQVGFF,TGTGCCAGCAGTGAACAGACTACCCAGGTTGGGTTCTTC
TRBJ2-1,TRBD1,NA,TRBV7-9,18,CASSTSGTGGRYYNEQFF,TGTGCCAGCAGCACCTCCGGGACAGGGGGGCGATATTACAATGAGCAGTTCTTC
TRBJ2-3,TRBD2,NA,TRBV15,18,CATSRVGLAGGLADTQYF,TGTGCCACCAGCAGAGTAGGGCTAGCGGGAGGTCTGGCAGATACGCAGTATTTT
TRBJ1-1,TRBD1,NA,TRBV27,14,CASSLRQGDTEAFF,TGTGCCAGCAGTTTACGACAGGGAGACACTGAAGCTTTCTTT
TRBJ2-1,TRBD2,NA,TRBV2,16,CASSITGTRVYNEQFF,TGTGCCAGCAGTATTACCGGGACTAGGGTCTACAATGAGCAGTTCTTC
TRBJ1-2,TRBD1,NA,TRBV15,14,CATSRADRVAGYTF,TGTGCCACCAGCAGAGCGGACAGGGTGGCTGGCTACACCTTC
TRBJ2-1,NA,NA,TRBV7-8,17,CASSKGTPGVSEVEQFF,TGTGCCAGCAGCAAAGGTACCCCGGGAGTCAGCGAGGTGGAGCAGTTCTTC
TRBJ2-1,NA,NA,TRBV10-1,16,CASTPEGGYSYNEQFF,TGCGCCAGCACCCCCGAAGGAGGGTATTCCTACAATGAGCAGTTCTTC
TRBJ2-3,TRBD2,NA,TRBV7-9,14,CADTKGTSGDTQYF,TGTGCCGACACGAAGGGGACTAGCGGGGATACGCAGTATTTT
TRBJ1-4,NA,few,TRBV5-5,14,CASSSDPKGEKLFF,TGTGCCAGCAGCTCAGACCCGAAGGGGGAAAAACTGTTTTTT
TRBJ2-3,NA,NA,TRBV6-1,14,CASSERWSTDTQYF,TGTGCCAGCAGTGAACGCTGGAGTACAGATACGCAGTATTTT
TRBJ1-1,TRBD1,NA,TRBV30,16,CAWSAPRDRGPTEAFF,TGTGCCTGGAGTGCTCCCCGGGACAGGGGTCCCACTGAAGCTTTCTTT
TRBJ2-1,TRBD2,NA,TRBV7-6,18,CASSPRNRAGEVHNEQFF,TGTGCCAGCAGCCCTAGGAACCGAGCGGGAGAGGTTCACAATGAGCAGTTCTTC
TRBJ2-1,NA,NA,TRBV7-3,14,CASSSSGLGGEQFF,TGTGCCAGCAGCTCCTCCGGATTGGGGGGTGAGCAGTTCTTC